This T cell receptor (beta chain) was obtained from a study of blood T cells in healthy people across ages. Whole-study results and caveats: Unsorted PBMCs ruled out conclusive naive versus antigen-experienced comparison. Correlation between TCR beta diversity and naive T cell percentage was strong.

PCR was performed a second time for about 7 to 12 cycles using a sample-barcoded 5' primer and a J-beta primer mix. TCRdb analysed the 5' RACE reads with MiXCR anew, one entry per CDR3 protein. The data contain more than 700,000 distinct CDR3 sequences, around half of them singletons. A note on this clonotype: Its antigen is unknown.

Staff drew 9 to 10 milliliters of peripheral blood from each donor. The V gene's germline CDR1 is LGHDT and CDR2 YNNKEL (reference sequence). The length of the CDR3 is 12 residues. With 3 bases removed from V and 5 bases from J, the gap between germline ends came to 7 bases. The material sequenced was blood. The chain employs TRBV3-1 and TRBJ1-2; the D is unclear. The receptor comes from a man at least 80 years old in good health. CDR3 in DNA: TGTGCCAGCAGCCAGGAATTTTATGGCTACACCTTC. It encodes CASSQEFYGYTF. Drawing the rest from reference TRBV3-1 and TRBJ1-2, the complete variable domain is DTAVSQTPKYLVTQMGNDKSIKCEQNLGHDTMYWYKQDSKKFLKIMFSYNNKELIINETVPNRFSPKSPDKAHLNLHINSLELGDSAVYFCASSQEFYGYTFGSGTRLTVV.